This TCR beta chain was sequenced during a study of radiation and T cells in renal cell carcinoma. Clones were read by immunoSEQ multiplex PCR, and TCRdb kept only the in-frame ones, dropping some. The repertoire holds 120,000 or so clones, with around 81% as singletons. CDR1 SGHAT and CDR2 FQDESV come from the germline V gene (reference sequence). This CDR3 is built from 14 residues. V gave up 4 bases and J gave up 6 bases; unmatched junction bases: 7. The time point: blood 2 weeks post-SBRT. Stated treatment: 15 Gy SBRT to primary tumor, nephrectomy 4 weeks later. This chain joins TRBV11-1 and TRBJ2-7, with 9 bases lining up with TRBD2. The source of this sequence is a man aged 45-65 years with renal cell carcinoma. Material: blood, obtained from a patient whose treatment included radiotherapy and nephrectomy. CDR3 coding DNA: TGTGCCAGCAGCTCTTGGCTAGCGGGATTCGAGCAGTACTTC. Translation gives CASSSWLAGFEQYF.